Below, one T cell receptor beta chain is given with its context. The sample originates from a study of preoperative IRX-2 immunotherapy in early breast cancer. Regarding treatment: preoperative locoregional IRX-2 cytokine immunotherapy. This table comes from immunoSEQ multiplex PCR, and its TCRdb copy is limited to in-frame clones, with some not included. The sample carries tens of thousands of clones, approximately 96% recorded once. The CDR3 has 12 amino acids. Germline CDR1 SGHDN, CDR2 FVKESK. V was pared by 1 base and J by 11 bases, with 6 bases between. The source of this sequence is a human donor with breast cancer. The input for sequencing was tumor tissue, taken after IRX-2 immunotherapy. J is TRBJ1-6 and V is TRBV14; D remains ambiguous. CDR3 in DNA: TGTGCCAGCAGCCAAGTTGGGGCACCCCTCCACTTT. Residues: CASSQVGAPLHF.